A single sample gave rise to the 14 T cell receptor beta chains below, sequenced in a study of T cell repertoires in cytomegalovirus infection. TCRdb reanalysed the reads using MiXCR and keeps one entry per CDR3 protein. Of fewer than 350,000 distinct CDR3 sequences in the sample, 29% were seen once. For these receptors, no antigen is known. The input for sequencing was cultured PBMCs, taken from culture after CMV antigen stimulation. These receptor sequences come from a human donor in good health (CMV status not recorded). Some clones in this sample may be carry-over from other donors' samples.

This chain joins TRBV12-3 or TRBV12-4 and TRBJ1-4; possibly TRBD1 for D (5 bases). The CDR3 loop spans 16 amino acids. V was trimmed by 4 bases and J by 2 bases, leaving 14 bases between them. In DNA form, the CDR3 reads TGTGCCAGCAGTTCTGAGGGACGGGGTACTAATGAAAAACTGTTTTTT. Translating gives CASSSEGRGTNEKLFF.

The CDR3 bases are TGCGCCAGCAGCCAACTACAGGCCTATAATTCACCCCTCCACTTT. Protein: CASSQLQAYNSPLHF. This chain joins TRBV4-1 and TRBJ1-6, with D possibly being TRBD1 (5 bases). Germline V gives CDR1 MGHRA, CDR2 YSYEKL. V was trimmed by 2 bases and J by 2 bases, leaving 7 bases between them. The CDR3 runs 15 residues.

The table lists this clonotype with many counts. The V call is TRBV7-9, the J call TRBJ1-1; D uncertain. CDR1 and CDR2 (germline): SEHNR, FQNEAQ (reference sequence). V was trimmed by 4 bases and J by 1 base, leaving 1 base between them. The CDR3 sequence is 11 residues long. This CDR3 is CASSWNTEAFF. The CDR3 DNA reads as TGTGCCAGCAGCTGGAACACTGAAGCTTTCTTT.

V usage is TRBV19 and J usage is TRBJ2-7; TRBD2 agrees at 7 bases. J gave up 0 bases and V 3 bases, and 5 bases lay outside the gene matches. There are 15 residues in the CDR3. The germline V gene has CDR1 LNHDA and CDR2 SQIVND (reference sequence). CDR3 sequence (DNA): TGTGCCAGTAGTATTGTGGGGGGGAGCTCCTACGAGCAGTACTTC. This sequence encodes CASSIVGGSSYEQYF.

This clonotype was seen many times. This chain connects TRBV7-2 to TRBJ2-5, with 11 positions matching TRBD1. Trimming took 5 bases from V and 5 from J; bases not matched to a gene: 4. The CDR3 is 14 amino acids. CDR1 is SGHTA, CDR2 FQGNSA, per germline. The CDR3 nucleotides read TGTGCCAGCAGCGTTGGGACAGGGGGGGAGACCCAGTACTTC. It translates to CASSVGTGGETQYF.

V gene TRBV29-1 combines with J gene TRBJ1-2, with no clear D. This CDR3 has 15 residues. V gave up 7 bases and J gave up 2 bases, with 20 bases separating them. Germline V lookup: CDR1 SQVTM, CDR2 ANQGSEA. CDR3 in amino acids: CSAPDAAGGNYGYTF. CDR3 nucleotides: TGCAGCGCCCCTGACGCCGCAGGTGGAAACTATGGCTACACCTTC.

The gene calls are TRBV6-6 and TRBJ2-6, with D perhaps TRBD2 (5 bases). Germline V gene data show CDR1 as MNHNY and CDR2 as SVGAGI (reference sequence). The V and J ends lost 8 bases and 1 base respectively, with 6 bases between them. This CDR3 has 13 amino acids. The CDR3, as DNA: TGTGCCAGCGAGGGATCTGGGGCCAACGTCCTGACTTTC. Translation gives CASEGSGANVLTF.

Only a few counts were recorded for this clonotype. This chain links TRBV18 with TRBJ1-5; D gene unclear. Trimming took off 3 bases at V and 0 bases at J, with 12 bases between the two ends. The germline gives CDR1 KGHSH, CDR2 LQKENI. This CDR3 is 16 amino acids long. The CDR3 reads CASSPLEHGSNQPQHF. The CDR3 DNA reads as TGTGCCAGCTCACCGCTGGAACACGGTAGCAATCAGCCCCAGCATTTT.

This rearrangement joins TRBV27 to TRBJ2-7; D may be TRBD2 (5 bases). This CDR3 spans 14 amino acids. V lost 5 bases, J lost 2 bases, and 13 bases lay in between. Germline V CDR1 and CDR2: MNHEY, SMNVEV (reference sequence). The CDR3 here is CASSLGVAAYEQYF. The CDR3 DNA reads TGTGCCAGCAGTCTCGGGGTAGCTGCCTACGAGCAGTACTTC.

The sample holds many counts of this clonotype. The J gene is TRBJ1-2, the V gene TRBV7-2, with 10 bases aligning to TRBD1. CDR3 size: 16 residues. In germline, CDR1 is SGHTA, CDR2 FQGNSA. V dropped 0 bases and J dropped 6; count of bases not matched to a gene: 7. The DNA for the CDR3 is TGTGCCAGCAGCTTAGCCATGACAGGGGGCGCTCATGGCTACACCTTC. Translation gives CASSLAMTGGAHGYTF.

This clonotype was counted between two and nine times. The rearrangement joins TRBV11-2 to TRBJ2-5; TRBD2 might be the D (6 bases). The germline V gene has CDR1 SGHAT and CDR2 FQNNGV. Trimming removed 1 base at V and 5 bases at J, with 11 bases between. There are 14 residues in the CDR3. The CDR3 DNA reads as TGTGCCAGCAGCTTAGGACTAGGAACGGAGACCCAGTACTTC. Its translation is CASSLGLGTETQYF.

This clonotype turned up a few times. The V and J genes are TRBV10-3 and TRBJ1-2; D call uncertain. This CDR3 has 16 amino acids. CDR1 and CDR2 (germline): ENHRY, SYGVKD. V was cut by 4 bases and J by 0 bases, with 15 bases left in between. This chain's CDR3 is CAISVPTTSTNYGYTF. CDR3 DNA: TGTGCCATCAGTGTTCCCACGACCTCAACTAACTATGGCTACACCTTC.

The chain couples TRBV10-3 to TRBJ1-1; D gene ambiguous. The germline V and J ends were trimmed by 2 bases and 10 bases, with 11 bases remaining between them. From germline, CDR1 is ENHRY and CDR2 SYGVKD. The CDR3 totals 12 residues. The CDR3 loop reads CAISEPQVGAFF. The DNA for the CDR3 is TGTGCCATCAGTGAGCCCCAGGTCGGAGCTTTCTTT.

This sequence joins TRBV6-6 and TRBJ1-1; D unresolved. The CDR3 is 14 amino acids. V dropped 10 bases and J dropped 0 bases, with 15 bases sitting between them. Germline CDR1 MNHNY, CDR2 SVGAGI (reference sequence). CDR3 in DNA: TGTGCCACTTTGGGGTATTACATGAACACTGAAGCTTTCTTT. Translating it yields CATLGYYMNTEAFF.